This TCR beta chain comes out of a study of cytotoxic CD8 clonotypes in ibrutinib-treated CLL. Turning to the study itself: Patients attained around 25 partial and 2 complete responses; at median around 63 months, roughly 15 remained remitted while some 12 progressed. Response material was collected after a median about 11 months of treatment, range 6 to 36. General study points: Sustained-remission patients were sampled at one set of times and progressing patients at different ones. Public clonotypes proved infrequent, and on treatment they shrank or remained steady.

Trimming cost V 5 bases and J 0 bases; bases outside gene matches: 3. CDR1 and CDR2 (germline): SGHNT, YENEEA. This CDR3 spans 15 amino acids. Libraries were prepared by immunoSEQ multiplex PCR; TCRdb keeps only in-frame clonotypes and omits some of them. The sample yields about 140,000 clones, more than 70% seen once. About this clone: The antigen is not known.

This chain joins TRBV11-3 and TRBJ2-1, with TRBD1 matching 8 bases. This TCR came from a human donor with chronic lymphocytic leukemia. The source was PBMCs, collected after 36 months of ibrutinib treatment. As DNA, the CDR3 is TGTGCCAGCAGCCTCGGACAGGGCTCCTACAATGAGCAGTTCTTC. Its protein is CASSLGQGSYNEQFF.